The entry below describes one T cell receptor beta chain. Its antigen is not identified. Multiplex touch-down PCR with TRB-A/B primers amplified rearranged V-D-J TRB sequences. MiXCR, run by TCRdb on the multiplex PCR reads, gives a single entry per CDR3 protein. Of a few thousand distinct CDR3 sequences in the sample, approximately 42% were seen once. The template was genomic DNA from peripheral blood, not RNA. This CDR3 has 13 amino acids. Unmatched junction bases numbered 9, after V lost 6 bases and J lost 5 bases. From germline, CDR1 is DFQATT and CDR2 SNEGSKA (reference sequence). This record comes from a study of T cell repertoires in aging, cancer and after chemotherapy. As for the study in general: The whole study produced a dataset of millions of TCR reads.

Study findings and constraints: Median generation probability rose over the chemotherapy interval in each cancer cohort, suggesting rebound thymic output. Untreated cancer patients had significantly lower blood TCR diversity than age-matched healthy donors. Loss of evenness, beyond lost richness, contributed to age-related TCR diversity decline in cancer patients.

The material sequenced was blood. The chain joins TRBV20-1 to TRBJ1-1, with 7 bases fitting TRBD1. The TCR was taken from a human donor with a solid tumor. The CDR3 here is CSAPQGRVTEAFF. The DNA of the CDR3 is TGCAGTGCCCCACAGGGGAGAGTGACTGAAGCTTTCTTT.